This T cell receptor (beta chain) derives from a study of early T cells in non-severe SARS-CoV-2 infection. Looking at the study overall: Sequencing input comprised bulk RNA from unsorted whole blood; chain pairing was not available.

Unique molecular identifiers (one per individual cDNA molecule) were attached. TCRdb called the 5' RACE reads again in MiXCR, with one record for every CDR3 protein. The sample holds under 80,000 distinct CDR3 sequences; approximately 13% are singletons and the top ten take around 4.7%. Notes on the study in general: Lookups in VDJdb leaned toward anti-spike CD8 responses and missed private and CD4 specificities.

This clonotype was picked up a small number of times. Its target is unknown. Looked up from germline, CDR1 is SGHRS and CDR2 is YFSETQ. This CDR3 is built from 15 residues. V lost 0 bases and J lost 8, with 14 bases in between. The source is an adult who was a healthcare worker with PCR-confirmed SARS-CoV-2 infection or an uninfected control (not recorded which). Specimen: whole blood. The J gene is TRBJ1-4, the V gene TRBV5-1, with D possibly matching TRBD1 (6 bases). The CDR3 coding sequence is TGCGCCAGCAGCTTGGACAGGGCCATAACCGAAAAACTGTTTTTT. Translation: CASSLDRAITEKLFF.